This T cell receptor (beta chain) comes out of a study of blood T cell repertoires in COVID-19. The wider study: Material from acute and convalescent COVID-19 was sourced from the United States, Italy and Spain. From T cells, B-cell-depleted T cells, or PBMCs came the material, which was cDNA or gDNA.

Per the original methods: Reference gene primer amplification yielded estimated nucleated cell counts. Using immunoSEQ multiplex PCR, the repertoire was profiled, and TCRdb retains in-frame clones only, with some absent. The D gene and trimming were derived from the DNA, and the V and J assignments and clone size from that table. Of around 140,000 clones listed, 85% to 90% are singletons. Trimming removed 7 bases from V and 8 bases from J, with 27 bases in between. The germline V gene encodes CDR1 MDHEN and CDR2 SYDVKM. The CDR3 is 17 residues long. The source of this sequence is a man in his 60s with active or convalescent COVID-19. The sequenced sample consisted of peripheral blood. The chain combines TRBV28 with TRBJ2-1; possibly TRBD2 for D (6 bases). This CDR3 reads CASTPWGVTRRADEQFF. CDR3 in DNA: TGTGCCAGCACCCCATGGGGGGTGACTAGGAGAGCGGATGAGCAGTTCTTC.